The present T cell receptor beta chain was sequenced within a study of cytomegalovirus exposure and HLA in healthy donors. A word on this clone: Its antigen is currently unknown.

CDR1 and CDR2 from the germline V gene are LGHNA and YSLEER. CDR3 size: 15 residues. Trimming cost V 7 bases and J 4 bases, with 19 bases left between them. Study-wide results and limits: Some TCR beta chains (about 180 of them) were listed as cytomegalovirus-associated.

PCR amplification relied on 60 Vbeta primers (plus 13 Jbeta primers). The data were produced by immunoSEQ multiplex PCR, yet TCRdb's version contains in-frame clones alone and is incomplete. The sample lists tens of thousands of clones, around 71% occurring once. The clonotype comes from a man aged 25 to 45 in good health and CMV-seronegative. Sequences were obtained from PBMCs. The V gene is TRBV4-3, the J gene TRBJ1-1; D gene ambiguous. This CDR3 reads CASTKTAALGTEAFF. The CDR3 region has the DNA TGCGCCAGCACCAAAACGGCGGCGTTGGGCACTGAAGCTTTCTTT.